The 18 T cell receptor beta chains reported below all come from one sample, sequenced in a study of blood T cell repertoires in COVID-19. Clones were sequenced by immunoSEQ multiplex PCR, and TCRdb holds only the in-frame ones, with some missing. The sample yields about 120,000 clones, 80% to 90% seen once. Sequencing input: peripheral blood. The receptors shown here come from a man between 65 and 85 years old with active or convalescent COVID-19.

This clone appeared a single time. The chain joins TRBV6-5 to TRBJ1-2, with TRBD1 matching over 7 bases. Unmatched junction bases numbered 7, after V lost 6 bases and J lost 3 bases. From germline, CDR1 is MNHEY and CDR2 SVGAGI. The CDR3 consists of 14 residues. The CDR3, as DNA: TGTGCCAGCAGCCTACTTACAGGGGACTATGGCTACACCTTC. Encoded protein: CASSLLTGDYGYTF.

This clone has only one observation. V is TRBV6-5 and J is TRBJ2-7; 9 nucleotides align to TRBD1. This CDR3 spans 15 amino acids. After removal of 2 bases from V and 0 bases from J, the junction contained 2 bases not matched to a gene. Germline V gene sequence: CDR1 MNHEY, CDR2 SVGAGI. The CDR3 DNA is TGTGCCAGCAGTTACCCGGGACAGGGCTCCTACGAGCAGTACTTC. Its protein is CASSYPGQGSYEQYF.

The chain recombines TRBV7-8 with TRBJ2-5, with a weak D call TRBD1 (6 bases). Between the trimmed V and J ends, which lost 5 bases and 5 bases, there was a span of 12 bases. The germline gives CDR1 SGHVS, CDR2 FQNEAQ. CDR3 size: 13 residues. The DNA of the CDR3 is TGTGCCAGCAGCCGTACAGGGATGGAGACCCAGTACTTC. Translating it yields CASSRTGMETQYF.

This rearrangement joins TRBV27 to TRBJ1-5; TRBD1 agrees at 7 bases. Germline V gene lookup returns CDR1 MNHEY and CDR2 SMNVEV (reference sequence). V was clipped by 10 bases and J by 4 bases; unmatched bases: 10. The length of the CDR3 is 14 residues. CDR3 sequence (DNA): TGTGCCACCTCGACAGGGATCGCAAATCAGCCCCAGCATTTT. Translation gives CATSTGIANQPQHF.

The chain carries TRBV3-1 (or the pseudogene TRBV3-2) and TRBJ2-7; D might be TRBD1 (6 bases). The ends were cut back, 3 bases at V and 9 bases at J, with 21 bases in the middle. The CDR3 has 15 amino acids. Germline V gene lookup returns CDR1 LGHDT and CDR2 YNNKEL (reference sequence). CDR3 DNA sequence: TGTGCCAGCAGCCAGGGCGGACAGCCAAAGATCGGGCAGTACTTC. Encoded protein: CASSQGGQPKIGQYF.

The V call is TRBV2, the J call TRBJ2-7; 7 positions agree with TRBD1. CDR3 size: 14 residues. V was pared by 4 bases and J by 2 bases, with 5 bases of the junction left unmatched. Germline V gene data show CDR1 as SNHLY and CDR2 as FYNNEI. The CDR3 reads CASSVRGIPYEQYF. DNA of the CDR3: TGTGCCAGCAGTGTCAGGGGGATCCCCTACGAGCAGTACTTC.

This clone was detected only a few times. The rearrangement links TRBV10-3 to TRBJ1-1, with a tentative D call TRBD1 (5 bases). This CDR3 contains 12 residues. The V gene's germline CDR1 is ENHRY and CDR2 SYGVKD. The V and J ends lost 6 bases and 5 bases respectively, with 10 bases between them. The CDR3 protein is CAIRGLGTEAFF. Written as DNA, the CDR3 is TGTGCCATCAGGGGGCTGGGGACTGAAGCTTTCTTT.

V is TRBV12-3 or TRBV12-4 and J is TRBJ2-7; tentatively, D is TRBD2 (6 bases). Trimming removed 2 bases from V and 6 bases from J, with 11 bases in between. There are 13 residues in the CDR3. The CDR3: CASSLSAGREQYF. The CDR3 coding sequence is TGTGCCAGCAGTTTATCGGCGGGACGCGAGCAGTACTTC.

Here the CDR3 DNA reads TGTGCCAGCAGCTTAATAAGGAGAGCGGGTAATTCACCCCTCCACTTT. This encodes CASSLIRRAGNSPLHF. V and J are TRBV7-8 and TRBJ1-6; D ambiguous. CDR3 length: 16 amino acids. Per germline, CDR1 SGHVS and CDR2 FQNEAQ. The V and J ends lost 2 bases and 6 bases respectively, with 14 bases between them.

The rearrangement uses TRBV10-3 and TRBJ2-7; 10 bases line up with TRBD1. V was clipped by 4 bases and J by 2 bases; unmatched bases: 8. This CDR3 has 16 amino acids. Germline-derived CDR1 and CDR2 are ENHRY and SYGVKD. Here the CDR3 reads CAISGLDRGGTYEQYF. The CDR3 region has the DNA TGTGCCATCAGTGGACTGGACAGGGGGGGGACCTACGAGCAGTACTTC.

The gene calls are TRBV13 and TRBJ2-1; 9 nucleotides match TRBD2. The germline V gene has CDR1 PRHDT and CDR2 FYEKMQ (reference sequence). The CDR3 runs 16 residues. V dropped 5 bases and J dropped 9; count of bases not matched to a gene: 14. CDR3 in amino acids: CASSRGLATNNGEQFF. CDR3 DNA sequence: TGTGCCAGCAGCCGGGGACTAGCCACAAACAATGGTGAGCAGTTCTTC.

This clone was seen once. V usage is TRBV12-5 and J usage is TRBJ2-7; 11 bases map to TRBD2. V lost 3 bases, J lost 3 bases, and 7 bases stayed unmatched. Germline V CDR1 and CDR2: LGHNT, FRNRAP. The CDR3 covers 16 residues. For the CDR3, the DNA is TGTGCTAGTGGTTTTCCTAGCGGGAGGAGCTACTACGAGCAGTACTTC. Its translation is CASGFPSGRSYYEQYF.

This clone was counted only a few times. This chain joins TRBV7-9 and TRBJ2-7; D unresolved. Germline V lookup: CDR1 SEHNR, CDR2 FQNEAQ (reference sequence). Trimming stripped 0 bases from V and 1 base from J, with 7 bases between. This CDR3 comprises 14 residues. CDR3 sequence (DNA): TGTGCCAGCAGCTTAGCTCAGAATTCCTACGAGCAGTACTTC. It yields the protein CASSLAQNSYEQYF. Variable domain in full (rest from reference TRBV7-9 and TRBJ2-7): DTGVSQNPRHKITKRGQNVTFRCDPISEHNRLYWYRQTLGQGPEFLTYFQNEAQLEKSRLLSDRFSAERPKGSFSTLEIQRTEQGDSAMYLCASSLAQNSYEQYFGPGTRLTVT.

This clone was observed a single time. The genes are TRBV6-5 and TRBJ2-7; 11 bases match TRBD2. V lost 5 bases, J lost 2 bases, and 5 bases stayed unmatched. The germline gives CDR1 MNHEY, CDR2 SVGAGI. The CDR3 consists of 15 residues. CDR3 residues: CASSTLAGDPYEQYF. CDR3 DNA: TGTGCCAGCAGTACACTAGCGGGAGACCCCTACGAGCAGTACTTC.

V and J are TRBV13 and TRBJ2-1; 10 bases are a match to TRBD2. The CDR3 has 15 residues. Germline CDR1 is PRHDT and CDR2 is FYEKMQ (reference sequence). The J segment lost 4 bases and the V segment lost 2 bases, leaving 2 bases of the junction unmatched. The CDR3 DNA is TGTGCCAGCAGCTTAACTAGCGGGGATTACAATGAGCAGTTCTTC. Translation: CASSLTSGDYNEQFF.

The chain recombines TRBV15 with TRBJ1-3; 7 bases map to TRBD1. Trimming removed 3 bases from V and 2 bases from J; junction bases left unmatched: 7. The CDR3 extends over 16 amino acids. CDR1 and CDR2 (germline): LNHNV, YYDKDF (reference sequence). CDR3 sequence reads: CATSREYRGTGNTIYF. The CDR3 DNA is TGTGCCACCAGCAGGGAATACAGGGGTACTGGAAACACCATATATTTT.

This rearrangement joins TRBV10-3 to TRBJ1-1, with D perhaps TRBD1 (5 bases). The CDR3 is made up of 13 amino acids. V lost 4 bases and J lost 5, with 11 bases in between. Germline values: CDR1 ENHRY, CDR2 SYGVKD. CDR3 protein: CAISADSKTEAFF. CDR3 DNA: TGTGCCATCAGTGCCGACAGTAAGACTGAAGCTTTCTTT.

The chain combines TRBV28 with TRBJ2-5; 7 positions agree with TRBD1. Germline CDR1 MDHEN, CDR2 SYDVKM. V dropped 4 bases and J dropped 1; count of bases not matched to a gene: 9. The CDR3 is 16 amino acids. The CDR3 nucleotides are TGTGCCAGCAGTTCCAGGACAGGACATACCCAAGAGACCCAGTACTTC. It is translated as CASSSRTGHTQETQYF. Full variable domain (outside the CDR3, taken from reference TRBV28 and TRBJ2-5): DVKVTQSSRYLVKRTGEKVFLECVQDMDHENMFWYRQDPGLGLRLIYFSYDVKMKEKGDIPEGYSVSREKKERFSLILESASTNQTSMYLCASSSRTGHTQETQYFGPGTRLLVL.